The rows below give T cell receptor beta chains drawn from one sample of a study of CD4 and CD8 cells across lung adenocarcinoma regions. TCRdb reprocessed the PCR reads with MiXCR, giving one entry per CDR3 protein. Counted here are about 9,000 distinct CDR3 sequences, 40% to 50% occurring once; the ten biggest clones make up about 17%. Sequenced input: CD4+ T cells from the margin of a lung tumor. These receptor sequences come from a female donor with lung adenocarcinoma. The CD4 and CD8 labels of this study may be unreliable. Both conserved end residues are part of each CDR3.

CASISDPGAKDTQYF	TRBJ2-3	TRBV7-2
CASGLRENTEAFF	TRBJ1-1	TRBV27
CASSPAGTQAREQFF	TRBJ2-1	TRBV14
CPSTERGGQNIQYF	NA	TRBV6-8
CASNRDRGRYEQYF	TRBJ2-7	TRBV6-1
CASIPLDRSSYYEQYF	NA	TRBV6-1
CASSQLAGGVPSYNEQFF	TRBJ2-1	TRBV23-1
CASSLRLLDVQYF	TRBJ2-4	TRBV27
CASSSLEAWDLYGYTF	TRBJ1-2	TRBV7-2
CASSLSYRQSGYTF	TRBJ1-2	TRBV27
CASSGGMGNNSPLHF	TRBJ1-6	TRBV6-1
CASSLDGLGDTQYF	TRBJ2-3	TRBV27
CASSNHSTGAQFF	TRBJ2-1	TRBV6-5
CASSPGAGLAGGGTETQYF	NA	TRBV4-1
CASGYMGTSEKLFF	TRBJ1-4	TRBV27
CASSYGYIGTEAFF	TRBJ1-1	TRBV6-5
CASSEFYEQYF	NA	TRBV6-2/TRBV6-3